The sequence of this T cell receptor (beta chain) was determined in a study of PD-1 blockade in mismatch repair-deficient tumors. Study-wide results and limits: Tumor-resident clones, often absent from pretreatment blood, expanded after pembrolizumab and then contracted.

Mismatch repair deficiency was confirmed in all patients, by PCR or immunohistochemistry. TCR sequencing covered a few patients who responded to pembrolizumab. The CDR3 sequence is 16 residues long. Germline CDR1 and CDR2: SGHTA and FQGNSA. V was pared by 1 base and J by 7 bases, with 19 bases between. Assay: immunoSEQ multiplex PCR; the TCRdb copy retains only in-frame clones and omits some. The table records 65,000 to 80,000 clones, around 73% of them present only once. On this clone: As yet, its antigen is unknown.

The TCR originated in an adult with mismatch repair-deficient cancer. Sequencing used peripheral blood, obtained 2 weeks after starting pembrolizumab. J is TRBJ1-2 and V is TRBV7-2; the D is unclear. The CDR3 region is CASSLDRAGGESGYTF. The CDR3 region has the DNA TGTGCCAGCAGCTTAGACCGGGCAGGCGGGGAGAGTGGCTACACCTTC.